This is a list of T cell receptor beta chains from one sample in a study of prognosis after radiotherapy for stage I lung cancer. TCRdb re-analysed the multiplex PCR reads in MiXCR, keeping a single row per CDR3 protein. The repertoire holds fewer than 40,000 distinct CDR3 sequences, around 30% seen once, with 27% in the top ten. The material was PBMCs, obtained before or after stereotactic body radiation therapy (not recorded which). These receptors were collected from a donor aged 50 or older with non-small cell lung cancer. Both conserved end residues are part of each CDR3. Each record gives: CDR3 protein, CDR3 DNA, clone size, V gene, D gene, J gene. A D gene is named only where the DNA matches it firmly. Clone size is not always given. Where it is, it says once, few, many or a class for expanded clones.

cdr3_aa: CASSMGGRAIQETQYF
cdr3_nt: TGTGCCAGTAGTATGGGGGGGAGGGCCATTCAAGAGACCCAGTACTTC
clone_size: many
v_call: TRBV19
d_call: TRBD2
j_call: TRBJ2-5

cdr3_aa: CASQSGTANTEAFF
cdr3_nt: TGCGCCTCCCAATCCGGGACAGCGAACACTGAAGCTTTCTTT
clone_size: many
v_call: TRBV5-1
d_call: TRBD1
j_call: TRBJ1-1

cdr3_aa: CAIRADRANHSPLHF
cdr3_nt: TGTGCCATCAGAGCCGACAGGGCGAATCATTCACCCCTCCACTTT
clone_size: many
v_call: TRBV10-3
d_call: TRBD1
j_call: TRBJ1-6

cdr3_aa: CASSLAQTGDSPLHF
cdr3_nt: TGTGCCAGCAGCTTAGCGCAGACAGGTGATTCACCCCTCCACTTT
clone_size: many
v_call: TRBV7-6
d_call: NA
j_call: TRBJ1-6

cdr3_aa: CSARDESFGDYYEQYF
cdr3_nt: TGCAGTGCTAGAGATGAGAGCTTCGGAGACTACTACGAGCAGTACTTC
clone_size: many
v_call: TRBV20-1
d_call: NA
j_call: TRBJ2-7

cdr3_aa: CASSLLDNQPQHF
cdr3_nt: TGTGCCAGCAGTTTATTGGACAATCAGCCCCAGCATTTT
clone_size: many
v_call: TRBV12-3/TRBV12-4
d_call: NA
j_call: TRBJ1-5

cdr3_aa: CASRTGTSSDTQYF
cdr3_nt: TGTGCCAGCAGGACCGGGACTAGCTCCGATACGCAGTATTTT
clone_size: many
v_call: TRBV12-3/TRBV12-4
d_call: TRBD2
j_call: TRBJ2-3

cdr3_aa: CASSRGSSGNTIYF
cdr3_nt: TGTGCCAGCAGCCGCGGTAGCTCTGGAAACACCATATATTTT
clone_size: many
v_call: TRBV7-9
d_call: NA
j_call: TRBJ1-3

cdr3_aa: CASSLSTGGTEQFF
cdr3_nt: TGCGCCAGCAGCCTATCAACGGGGGGGACTGAGCAGTTCTTC
clone_size: many
v_call: TRBV5-1
d_call: TRBD2
j_call: TRBJ2-1

cdr3_aa: CATSRDPRGILNEKLFF
cdr3_nt: TGTGCCACCAGCAGAGATCCCCGGGGCATTCTTAATGAAAAACTGTTTTTT
clone_size: many
v_call: TRBV15
d_call: NA
j_call: TRBJ1-4

cdr3_aa: CASSSRVGTEAFF
cdr3_nt: TGTGCCAGCAGCTCGAGGGTAGGCACTGAAGCTTTCTTT
clone_size: many
v_call: TRBV7-9
d_call: NA
j_call: TRBJ1-1

cdr3_aa: CASSLGAGYSPLHF
cdr3_nt: TGTGCCAGCAGCTTAGGGGCAGGGTATTCACCCCTCCACTTT
clone_size: many
v_call: TRBV11-2
d_call: NA
j_call: TRBJ1-6

cdr3_aa: CATRRRFGPGSYNSPLHF
cdr3_nt: TGTGCCACCCGACGTAGATTTGGGCCCGGGTCGTATAATTCACCCCTCCACTTT
clone_size: many
v_call: TRBV15
d_call: NA
j_call: TRBJ1-6

cdr3_aa: CASSPSRGPTYEQYF
cdr3_nt: TGTGCCAGCAGCCCTTCAAGGGGGCCCACCTACGAGCAGTACTTC
clone_size: many
v_call: TRBV7-9
d_call: TRBD1
j_call: TRBJ2-7

cdr3_aa: CASSIRLAGDTGELFF
cdr3_nt: TGTGCCAGCAGCATACGACTAGCGGGGGACACCGGGGAGCTGTTTTTT
clone_size: NA
v_call: TRBV7-2
d_call: TRBD2
j_call: TRBJ2-2

cdr3_aa: CASSLGNIQYF
cdr3_nt: TGTGCCAGCAGTTTAGGAAACATTCAGTACTTC
clone_size: many
v_call: TRBV12-3/TRBV12-4
d_call: NA
j_call: TRBJ2-4

cdr3_aa: CASSITGELFF
cdr3_nt: TGTGCCAGTAGCATCACCGGGGAGCTGTTTTTT
clone_size: many
v_call: TRBV19
d_call: NA
j_call: TRBJ2-2